This T cell receptor beta chain was documented in a study of tumour-infiltrating T cells in Burkitt lymphoma. Trimming at V came to 5 bases and at J to 7 bases, leaving 9 bases not matched to a gene. CDR1 is SGHAT and CDR2 is FQNNGV in the germline V gene. This CDR3 contains 14 residues. The protocol was immunoSEQ multiplex PCR, while the TCRdb copy is restricted to in-frame clones and leaves out a portion. The table has around 48,000 clones, around a third seen once. The sequenced material came from tumor tissue. The rearrangement links TRBV11-2 to TRBJ1-2; 8 bases agree with TRBD1. The sequence derives from a human donor with Burkitt lymphoma. Here the CDR3 DNA reads TGTGCCAGCAGCCAGGCCGGACAGGGCAGTGGCTACACCTTC. The encoded protein is CASSQAGQGSGYTF.